This TCR beta chain was sequenced during a study of cytomegalovirus exposure and HLA in healthy donors. Study context: In an earlier analysis, 95 million to 140 million unique TCR beta sequences were found from approximately 170 million T cells. Overall study findings and caveats: Overall, under 200 TCR beta chains were annotated as cytomegalovirus-associated. Association of a missense DCLRE1C variant with TCR beta V- and J-gene trimming was reported in a later analysis.

V shed 4 bases and J shed 1 base, with 10 bases lying between them. The CDR3 runs 14 residues. Germline loops: CDR1 MDHEN, CDR2 SYDVKM. A word on this clone: Its target is not known.

Both 60 Vbeta primers and 13 Jbeta primers went into the PCR. Data came from immunoSEQ multiplex PCR; TCRdb stores just in-frame clones and leaves some out. The sample records around 100,000 clones, around 68% being singletons. At sampling all donors were nominally healthy, likely with unrecorded immune exposures. The genes are TRBV28 and TRBJ1-1, with D possibly matching TRBD1 (5 bases). The sequenced sample was PBMCs. The clonotype was recovered from a human donor in good health. The CDR3 DNA is TGTGCCAGCAGTTCCTCCAGGGCGAACACTGAAGCTTTCTTT. Translating it yields CASSSSRANTEAFF.